A selection of T cell receptor beta chains follows, all from one sample in a study of shared clonotypes between healthy human individuals. Measured with immunoSEQ multiplex PCR; TCRdb has only the in-frame clones, and not every one. The sample records 2 million to 2.5 million clones, just under 95% being singletons. The material sequenced was naive CD4+ T cells from PBMCs. The receptors were gathered from a man between 18 and 35 years old in good health. Some clones in this sample may be carry-over from other donors' samples. Both conserved end residues are part of each CDR3. D genes are given only for firm matches. Rows may omit the clone size; those that give it use once, few, many or a size class.

clone_size j_call v_call d_call cdr3_aa cdr3_nt
once TRBJ1-4 TRBV29-1 NA CSVDDTGGANEKLFF TGCAGCGTTGATGACACCGGCGGGGCTAATGAAAAACTGTTTTTT
few TRBJ1-1 TRBV15 TRBD1 CATGTGGAEAFF TGTGCCACCGGGACAGGGGGCGCGGAAGCTTTCTTT
NA TRBJ1-2 TRBV28 NA CASSLIPNYGYTF TGTGCCAGCAGTTTGATCCCTAACTATGGCTACACCTTC
NA TRBJ1-2 TRBV28 NA CASRLRSPDGYTF TGTGCCAGCAGACTACGGAGTCCGGATGGCTACACCTTC
NA TRBJ2-3 TRBV19 TRBD2 CASSTLAGVTDTQYF TGTGCCAGTAGTACTCTAGCGGGAGTGACAGATACGCAGTATTTT
NA TRBJ2-5 TRBV28 NA CASRRPGPTGTQYF TGTGCCAGCAGGCGCCCGGGACCGACGGGAACCCAGTACTTC
NA TRBJ2-1 TRBV27 TRBD2 CASSRPDGLAGGNEQFF TGTGCCAGCAGCAGACCTGACGGACTAGCGGGGGGCAATGAGCAGTTCTTC
NA TRBJ2-3 TRBV5-1 NA CASTRGSGTTSTDTQYF TGCGCCAGCACGAGGGGTAGCGGAACCACTAGCACAGATACGCAGTATTTT
NA TRBJ1-2 TRBV6-1 NA CASSDRGEYGGYTF TGTGCCAGCAGTGACAGGGGCGAGTACGGTGGCTACACCTTC
NA TRBJ1-4 TRBV5-1 NA CASSTTTNTNEKLFF TGCGCCAGCAGCACGACGACGAATACTAATGAAAAACTGTTTTTT
once TRBJ2-7 TRBV6-5 NA CASGAGSYEQYF TGTGCCAGCGGGGCAGGGAGCTACGAGCAGTACTTC
NA TRBJ2-7 TRBV30 TRBD1 CAWSQKPGQGIYEQYF TGTGCCTGGAGTCAGAAACCGGGACAGGGGATCTACGAGCAGTACTTC
NA TRBJ1-2 TRBV11-2 NA CASSLVGRAGYTF TGTGCCAGCAGCTTAGTCGGCAGGGCTGGCTACACCTTC
NA TRBJ1-3 TRBV2 TRBD1 CASSDRTGTSGNTIYF TGTGCCAGCAGTGATAGGACAGGGACCTCTGGAAACACCATATATTTT
NA TRBJ2-5 TRBV5-4 TRBD1 CASSWGTGRETQYF TGTGCCAGCAGCTGGGGGACAGGGCGGGAGACCCAGTACTTC
once TRBJ1-5 TRBV10-3 TRBD1 CAISGTDAGASNQPQHF TGTGCCATCAGCGGGACAGACGCGGGGGCGAGCAATCAGCCCCAGCATTTT
NA TRBJ2-7 TRBV15 NA CATSRYRAYEQYF TGTGCCACCAGCAGGTACAGGGCTTACGAGCAGTACTTC
NA TRBJ2-2 TRBV11-2 NA CASSLIPSRYLMVGELFF TGTGCCAGCAGCTTAATACCCTCGAGGTACCTGATGGTCGGGGAGCTGTTTTTT
NA TRBJ2-2 TRBV4-3 NA CASSQEYGNTGELFF TGCGCCAGCAGCCAAGAATACGGGAACACCGGGGAGCTGTTTTTT
NA TRBJ1-1 TRBV7-9 NA CASSLLTGEVFVF TGTGCCAGCAGCTTACTAACAGGCGAAGTCTTCGTCTTT
NA TRBJ1-2 TRBV5-6 TRBD1 CASTRDRGYGYTF TGTGCCAGCACCCGGGACAGGGGATATGGCTACACCTTC
NA TRBJ2-1 TRBV2 NA CASSDLIDYNEQFF TGTGCCAGCAGTGATCTTATAGACTACAATGAGCAGTTCTTC
NA TRBJ2-5 TRBV4-2 NA CASSQAPFAGVETQYF TGTGCCAGCAGCCAGGCGCCCTTCGCAGGGGTAGAGACCCAGTACTTC
NA TRBJ1-4 TRBV6-1 NA CASRPRQTTNEKLFF TGTGCCAGCAGACCGAGACAGACAACTAATGAAAAACTGTTTTTT
NA TRBJ2-7 TRBV27 TRBD2 CASSFSRGGRKQYF TGTGCCAGCAGCTTCTCCCGGGGGGGGAGGAAGCAGTACTTC
once TRBJ2-5 TRBV28 TRBD1 CASSARQGAQETQYF TGTGCCAGCAGTGCCCGACAGGGGGCACAAGAGACCCAGTACTTC
NA TRBJ1-1 TRBV2 NA CASIGVAVNTEAFF TGTGCCAGCATCGGTGTGGCAGTGAACACTGAAGCTTTCTTT
NA TRBJ1-2 TRBV14 NA CASSQDQRRGGYTF TGTGCCAGCAGCCAAGATCAGCGTAGAGGTGGCTACACCTTC
NA TRBJ2-6 TRBV6-1 NA CASSVYRNSGANVLTF TGTGCCAGCAGTGTATACAGGAACTCTGGGGCCAACGTCCTGACTTTC
NA TRBJ1-4 TRBV12-2 NA CASRLRGTAANEKLFF TGTGCAAGTCGCTTAAGGGGGACAGCTGCTAATGAAAAACTGTTTTTT
NA TRBJ2-7 TRBV27 TRBD2 CASSGTSGGYEQYF TGTGCCAGCAGTGGGACTAGCGGGGGCTACGAGCAGTACTTC
NA TRBJ2-7 TRBV5-1 NA CASSRDLYEQYF TGCGCCAGCAGCCGGGACTTATACGAGCAGTACTTC
NA TRBJ2-7 TRBV27 TRBD1 CASSPRQGANEQYF TGTGCCAGCAGTCCAAGACAGGGTGCCAACGAGCAGTACTTC
NA TRBJ1-1 TRBV14 NA CASSQDLDGEAFF TGTGCCAGCAGCCAAGATCTTGACGGGGAAGCTTTCTTT
NA TRBJ1-4 TRBV19 NA CASSSATMSEKLFF TGTGCCAGTAGTTCCGCCACGATGTCTGAAAAACTGTTTTTT
once TRBJ2-7 TRBV27 TRBD1 CASSPRTGNYEQYF TGTGCCAGCAGTCCCCGGACAGGGAACTACGAGCAGTACTTC
few TRBJ1-5 TRBV28 NA CASTLIGQPQHF TGTGCCAGCACCCTGATAGGGCAGCCCCAGCATTTT
NA TRBJ2-6 TRBV25-1 TRBD1 CASNGQDYSGANVLTF TGTGCCAGCAACGGACAGGATTACTCTGGGGCCAACGTCCTGACTTTC
NA TRBJ1-2 TRBV16 TRBD1 CASSPRQGGEYGYTF TGTGCCAGCAGCCCCCGACAGGGGGGGGAGTATGGCTACACCTTC
once TRBJ1-5 TRBV28 NA CASSSTSNQPQHF TGTGCCAGCAGTTCCACAAGCAATCAGCCCCAGCATTTT
NA TRBJ2-2 TRBV7-9 NA CASSPPRGLNTGELFF TGTGCCAGCAGCCCCCCCAGGGGCTTGAACACCGGGGAGCTGTTTTTT
NA TRBJ2-1 TRBV5-1 NA CASSLLGSWGNEQFF TGCGCCAGCAGCTTGTTGGGATCGTGGGGCAATGAGCAGTTCTTC
NA TRBJ2-2 TRBV4-1 TRBD1 CASSQGRDRDTGELFF TGCGCCAGCAGCCAAGGGCGGGACAGGGACACCGGGGAGCTGTTTTTT
NA TRBJ2-3 TRBV28 NA CASTPGQHTDTQYF TGTGCCAGCACCCCGGGTCAGCACACAGATACGCAGTATTTT
NA TRBJ2-5 TRBV14 TRBD1 CASSQRPGQPSGETQYF TGTGCCAGCAGCCAGAGACCGGGACAGCCCTCGGGGGAGACCCAGTACTTC
NA TRBJ2-1 TRBV5-1 NA CASSLADSPSRFF TGCGCCAGCAGCTTGGCCGACAGTCCCTCAAGGTTCTTC
NA TRBJ2-7 TRBV5-4 NA CASSLEAAEQYF TGTGCCAGCAGCTTGGAGGCCGCCGAGCAGTACTTC
NA TRBJ2-2 TRBV5-4 TRBD1 CAATRGTANTGELFF TGTGCCGCGACGCGTGGGACAGCCAACACCGGGGAGCTGTTTTTT
once TRBJ1-4 TRBV6-1 NA CASSTPGATNEKLFF TGTGCCAGCAGTACCCCCGGGGCAACTAATGAAAAACTGTTTTTT
NA TRBJ2-5 TRBV5-1 NA CASSTMRREEETQYF TGCGCCAGCAGCACCATGCGCCGGGAAGAAGAGACCCAGTACTTC
NA TRBJ1-2 TRBV5-1 NA CASSFGGSEGYTF TGCGCCAGCAGCTTTGGGGGGTCGGAAGGCTACACCTTC
NA TRBJ1-5 TRBV10-1 NA CASSAANQPQHF TGCGCCAGCTCAGCGGCAAATCAGCCCCAGCATTTT
NA TRBJ2-3 TRBV10-1 NA CASSESWTPGLPGRDTQYF TGCGCCAGCAGTGAGTCGTGGACACCGGGACTCCCGGGGCGAGATACGCAGTATTTT
few TRBJ1-5 TRBV27 NA CASSFGSAGPQHF TGTGCCAGCAGTTTCGGATCCGCGGGGCCCCAGCATTTT